This T cell receptor (beta chain) stems from a study of T cell repertoires in cytomegalovirus infection. Study overall: Both CMV infection and a matching HLA type were indicated by public TCR beta signatures. Findings and limits, study-wide: Carriers of CMV and the relevant HLA type were discriminated by public TCR beta frequency. Dominant in the ex vivo response were TCR beta clonotypes restricted by HLA-C and specific for CMV.

CDR1 and CDR2 (germline): MNHNS, SASEGT. The CDR3 consists of 13 residues. Trimming left V 6 bases short and J 5 bases short, with 13 bases between. This clonotype has ten or more counts. Its specificity is not known. From the reads, TCRdb called clonotypes with MiXCR, one entry per CDR3 protein. The sample holds a few hundred thousand distinct CDR3 sequences, 9.5% seen once. This TCR derives from a human donor in good health (CMV status not recorded). Some clones in this sample may be carry-over from other donors' samples. This chain joins TRBV6-1 and TRBJ2-5; D is possibly TRBD1 (5 bases). The sequencing input was PBMCs. DNA for the CDR3: TGTGCCAGCAGGATCAGGGTTGTTGAGACCCAGTACTTC. Protein product: CASRIRVVETQYF.